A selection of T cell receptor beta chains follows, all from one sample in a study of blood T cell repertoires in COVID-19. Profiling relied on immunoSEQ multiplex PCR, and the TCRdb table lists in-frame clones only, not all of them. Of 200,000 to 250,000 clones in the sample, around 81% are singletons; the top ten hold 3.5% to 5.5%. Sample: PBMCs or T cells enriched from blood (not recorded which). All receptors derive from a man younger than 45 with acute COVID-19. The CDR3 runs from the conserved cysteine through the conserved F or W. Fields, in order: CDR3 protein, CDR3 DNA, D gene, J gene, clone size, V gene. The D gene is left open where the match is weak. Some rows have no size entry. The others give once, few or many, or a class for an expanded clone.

CDR3 protein: CASSPRDRGGTEAFF; CDR3 DNA: TGTGCCAGCAGCCCCCGGGACAGGGGGGGGACTGAAGCTTTCTTT; D gene: TRBD1; J gene: TRBJ1-1; clone size: .; V gene: TRBV3-1/TRBV3-2
CDR3 protein: CASSLQAGGPKTQYF; CDR3 DNA: TGCGCCAGCAGCTTACAAGCGGGGGGGCCGAAGACCCAGTACTTC; D gene: TRBD2; J gene: TRBJ2-5; clone size: .; V gene: TRBV5-1
CDR3 protein: CASRVQGAGVGYTF; CDR3 DNA: TGCGCCAGCAGAGTACAGGGGGCTGGCGTTGGCTACACCTTC; D gene: TRBD1; J gene: TRBJ1-2; clone size: .; V gene: TRBV10-2
CDR3 protein: CASSGEPSYEQYF; CDR3 DNA: TGCGCCAGCAGTGGAGAACCTTCCTACGAGCAGTACTTC; D gene: .; J gene: TRBJ2-7; clone size: many; V gene: TRBV10-2
CDR3 protein: CASSLRGGGTDTQYF; CDR3 DNA: TGTGCCAGCAGCTTAAGGGGGGGCGGAACAGATACGCAGTATTTT; D gene: .; J gene: TRBJ2-3; clone size: .; V gene: TRBV7-2
CDR3 protein: CASSPGQGAGNSPLHF; CDR3 DNA: TGCGCCAGCAGTCCCGGACAGGGGGCGGGTAATTCACCCCTCCACTTT; D gene: TRBD1; J gene: TRBJ1-6; clone size: .; V gene: TRBV5-1
CDR3 protein: CASSESGQLLAFF; CDR3 DNA: TGTGCCAGCAGTGAATCAGGACAGCTTTTAGCTTTCTTT; D gene: .; J gene: TRBJ1-1; clone size: .; V gene: TRBV2
CDR3 protein: CASSERTGTKEQYF; CDR3 DNA: TGTGCCAGCAGTGAGAGGACAGGGACGAAAGAGCAGTACTTC; D gene: TRBD1; J gene: TRBJ2-7; clone size: .; V gene: TRBV2
CDR3 protein: CASSVGSATNEKLFF; CDR3 DNA: TGTGCCAGCAGCGTAGGAAGCGCAACTAATGAAAAACTGTTTTTT; D gene: .; J gene: TRBJ1-4; clone size: .; V gene: TRBV9
CDR3 protein: CASSGEDWFGAPLHF; CDR3 DNA: TGTGCCAGCAGCGGAGAGGACTGGTTCGGGGCACCCCTCCACTTT; D gene: .; J gene: TRBJ1-6; clone size: .; V gene: TRBV5-4
CDR3 protein: CASSQSERGGRHRETQYF; CDR3 DNA: TGCGCCAGCAGTCAATCGGAGCGGGGGGGCCGACATCGGGAGACCCAGTACTTC; D gene: TRBD2; J gene: TRBJ2-5; clone size: .; V gene: TRBV23-1
CDR3 protein: CASSLPGGREFNGYTF; CDR3 DNA: TGCGCCAGCAGCCTGCCCGGGGGAAGGGAATTTAATGGCTACACCTTC; D gene: .; J gene: TRBJ1-2; clone size: .; V gene: TRBV5-1
CDR3 protein: CASSVGTGGADYGYTF; CDR3 DNA: TGTGCCAGCAGTGTCGGGACAGGGGGCGCAGACTATGGCTACACCTTC; D gene: TRBD1; J gene: TRBJ1-2; clone size: .; V gene: TRBV11-1
CDR3 protein: CATSDLTGGVSEQFF; CDR3 DNA: TGTGCCACCAGTGATTTGACCGGGGGGGTTAGTGAGCAGTTCTTC; D gene: TRBD2; J gene: TRBJ2-1; clone size: .; V gene: TRBV24-1
CDR3 protein: CASRQVRDYTF; CDR3 DNA: TGTGCCAGCAGACAAGTGAGGGACTACACCTTC; D gene: .; J gene: TRBJ1-2; clone size: .; V gene: TRBV6-5
CDR3 protein: CASTPGQAQETQYF; CDR3 DNA: TGTGCCAGTACACCGGGACAGGCCCAAGAGACCCAGTACTTC; D gene: TRBD1; J gene: TRBJ2-5; clone size: .; V gene: TRBV2
CDR3 protein: CASSRQGAGTEAFF; CDR3 DNA: TGTGCCAGCAGCAGACAGGGGGCCGGCACTGAAGCTTTCTTT; D gene: TRBD1; J gene: TRBJ1-1; clone size: .; V gene: TRBV7-6
CDR3 protein: CASSSSGGPYNEQFF; CDR3 DNA: TGCGCCAGCAGTTCTAGCGGGGGGCCCTACAATGAGCAGTTCTTC; D gene: TRBD2; J gene: TRBJ2-1; clone size: .; V gene: TRBV5-1
CDR3 protein: CASRWTSSTDTQYF; CDR3 DNA: TGTGCCAGCAGGTGGACTAGCTCCACAGATACGCAGTATTTT; D gene: TRBD2; J gene: TRBJ2-3; clone size: once; V gene: TRBV28
CDR3 protein: CASSLNRGFTEAFF; CDR3 DNA: TGTGCCAGCAGCTTAAACAGGGGTTTTACTGAAGCTTTCTTT; D gene: TRBD1; J gene: TRBJ1-1; clone size: .; V gene: TRBV13
CDR3 protein: CASSPSPGQGFHEQYF; CDR3 DNA: TGTGCCAGCAGTCCGTCCCCGGGACAGGGGTTCCACGAGCAGTACTTC; D gene: TRBD1; J gene: TRBJ2-7; clone size: once; V gene: TRBV13
CDR3 protein: CASSKDRGTYGYTF; CDR3 DNA: TGTGCCAGCAGTAAGGACAGGGGAACCTATGGCTACACCTTC; D gene: TRBD1; J gene: TRBJ1-2; clone size: few; V gene: TRBV6-5
CDR3 protein: CASSLRAGEAFF; CDR3 DNA: TGTGCCAGCAGCCTTAGGGCAGGGGAAGCTTTCTTT; D gene: .; J gene: TRBJ1-1; clone size: .; V gene: TRBV12-1
CDR3 protein: CASSWRGQGLAGELFF; CDR3 DNA: TGTGCCAGCAGTTGGAGGGGACAGGGCCTTGCCGGGGAGCTGTTTTTT; D gene: TRBD1; J gene: TRBJ2-2; clone size: few; V gene: TRBV6-5
CDR3 protein: CASSERGLAQETQYF; CDR3 DNA: TGTGCCAGCAGCGAGAGGGGACTAGCTCAAGAGACCCAGTACTTC; D gene: TRBD2; J gene: TRBJ2-5; clone size: .; V gene: TRBV9